This TCR beta chain was identified during a study of blood T cell repertoires in COVID-19. Data came from immunoSEQ multiplex PCR; TCRdb stores just in-frame clones and leaves some out. The sample lists approximately 260,000 clones, 89% occurring once. Sequencing was carried out using peripheral blood. This clonotype was obtained from a woman in her 40s who had recovered from COVID-19.

CDR3 in amino acids: CASSPPGLEGEKLFF. CDR3 sequence (DNA): TGTGCCAGCAGCCCCCCAGGGCTAGAAGGTGAAAAACTGTTTTTT. The rearrangement links TRBV3-1 (or the pseudogene TRBV3-2) to TRBJ1-4; maybe TRBD1 (5 bases). The germline V gene has CDR1 LGHDT and CDR2 YNNKEL (reference sequence). V lost 4 bases, J lost 7 bases, and 16 bases lay in between. The CDR3 covers 15 residues.